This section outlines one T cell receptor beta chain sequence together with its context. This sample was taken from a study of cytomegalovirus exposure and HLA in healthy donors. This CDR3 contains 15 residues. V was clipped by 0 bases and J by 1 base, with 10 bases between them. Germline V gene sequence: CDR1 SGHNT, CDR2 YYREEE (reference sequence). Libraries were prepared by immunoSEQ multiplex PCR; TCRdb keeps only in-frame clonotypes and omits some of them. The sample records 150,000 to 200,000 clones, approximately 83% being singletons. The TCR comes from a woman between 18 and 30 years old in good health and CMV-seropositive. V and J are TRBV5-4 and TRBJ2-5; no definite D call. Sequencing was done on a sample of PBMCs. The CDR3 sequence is CASSLVGQAQETQYF. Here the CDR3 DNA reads TGTGCCAGCAGCTTGGTTGGGCAGGCCCAAGAGACCCAGTACTTC.